This T cell receptor beta chain is from a study of immune evolution from preneoplasia to lung adenocarcinoma (dated by TCRdb to the early 2020s). With regard to the full study: The study profiled immune contexture across lung adenocarcinoma precursors and invasive adenocarcinoma using immune gene expression, TCR sequencing and multiplex immunofluorescence. Resected precursor lesions (AAH, AIS, MIA) and invasive adenocarcinomas were each compared against paired morphologically normal lung tissue. Sample size was determined by specimen availability and not by a prior power calculation. The immune data were integrated with whole exome sequencing and methylation data from the same cohort of nodules. The overall cohort comprised around 55 patients with pulmonary nodules who underwent surgical resection. TCR sequencing data were obtained from 51 patients. It was reported in the study that over a hundred samples were used for TCR sequencing. POLYSOLVER was used to infer class I HLA alleles from exome data, and LOHHLA was used to detect allele-specific HLA loss. Points the paper makes about the study in general: The highest top T cell clone frequencies were observed in normal lung, and a progressive decrease in top T cell clone frequencies appeared to occur from AAH through AIS, MIA and invasive adenocarcinoma. The findings were based on association rather than direct causation, and larger cohorts with long-term follow-up and longitudinal biopsies were deemed needed. Because all patients came from Japan and China, whether the findings apply to Western populations was uncertain. The highest clonality was observed in normal lung, whereas higher T cell density and diversity but lower clonality appeared to be present in later-stage lesions.

Points on this clone: Its recognized antigen is unknown. No much larger clone is present one base from it, and per-base qualities are unavailable.

The immunoSEQ hsTCRbeta Kit was used to sequence TCR beta CDR3 regions from DNA. The authors' analysis ran thus. The ImmunoSEQ Analyzer was used to analyse the TCR sequencing data. T cell clonality was defined as 1 minus Pielou's evenness, calculated on productive rearrangements. The inverse Simpson index, applied to productive templates, was used to measure T cell diversity. T cell density was defined as TCR beta template counts normalized to usable DNA, with usable DNA estimated by amplifying and sequencing housekeeping genes. Two-sided Kruskal-Wallis tests were used to compare TCR metrics between histologic stages. The immuneACCESS repertoire file appears here via TCRdb, limited to in-frame rearrangements. These files lack a portion of the clones; in checked studies, under half of the deficit traces to unresolved V genes, and the cause of the others is not known. The V and J calls and the clone size are those of that table, but D and trimming were determined from the DNA. A total of thousands of clones appear in this sample, about 75% of them only once. Less than 30% of the sample goes to the ten largest clones.

Resection was performed on patients in Japan or China between 2014 and 2017. Two lung cancer pathologists independently confirmed the histologic diagnosis of each case on H&E slides. DNA was isolated from FFPE tissue using the AllPrep DNA/RNA FFPE Kit. Sequenced input: FFPE normal lung tissue adjacent to the tumor. This sequence was found in a person in their sixties or seventies with lung adenocarcinoma.

The nucleotide sequence reads TGTGCCAGCAGTTACTTGGGCAGGGAGGGACGGACTGAAGCTTTCTTT. Its coded protein is CASSYLGREGRTEAFF. This chain is built from TRBV6-5 and TRBJ1-1; the best D guess is TRBD1, with 5 bases matching. Relative to germline, V is 1 base shorter and J is 5 bases shorter, with 17 bases between their ends. From the germline V gene, CDR1 is MNHEY and CDR2 is SVGAGI. The CDR3 contains 16 residues, cysteine and phenylalanine counted. The retained sequence is limited to the CDR3, 48 bases, with the frame set at the first base.